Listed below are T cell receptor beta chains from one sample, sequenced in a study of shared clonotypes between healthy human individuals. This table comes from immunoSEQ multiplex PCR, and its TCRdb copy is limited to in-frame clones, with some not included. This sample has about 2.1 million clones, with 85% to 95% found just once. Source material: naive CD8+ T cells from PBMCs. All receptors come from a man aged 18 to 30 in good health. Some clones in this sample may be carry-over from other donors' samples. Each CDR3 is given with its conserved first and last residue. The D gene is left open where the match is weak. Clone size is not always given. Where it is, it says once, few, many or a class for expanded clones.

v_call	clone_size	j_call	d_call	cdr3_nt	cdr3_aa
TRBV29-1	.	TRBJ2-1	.	TGCAGCGTTGCGGGACACGGGACCAGCTCCTACAATGAGCAGTTCTTC	CSVAGHGTSSYNEQFF
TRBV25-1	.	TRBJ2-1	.	TGTGCCAGCAGTGAATTAGGTGGTGAGCAGTTCTTC	CASSELGGEQFF
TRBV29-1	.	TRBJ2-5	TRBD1	TGCAGCGTTGAAACCCGGACAGGGGCCCGCCAATTGTCGCAGTACTTC	CSVETRTGARQLSQYF
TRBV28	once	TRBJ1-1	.	TGTGCCAGCAGTTTATATCCTTCCCTCCCTATGAACACTGAAGCTTTCTTT	CASSLYPSLPMNTEAFF
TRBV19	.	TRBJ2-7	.	TGTGCCAGTAGTTCGATTCCAGGGTTTTTCTACGAGCAGTACTTC	CASSSIPGFFYEQYF
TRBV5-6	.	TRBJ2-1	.	TGTGCCAGCAGCTTCCGGGGAAGGGAGCAGTTCTTC	CASSFRGREQFF
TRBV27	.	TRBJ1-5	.	TGTGCCAGCAGTTTTACTACAAACAATCAGCCCCAGCATTTT	CASSFTTNNQPQHF
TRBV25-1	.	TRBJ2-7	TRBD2	TGTGCCAGCAGTGAAGGCGCGGGAGGGTTCGACGAGCAGTACTTC	CASSEGAGGFDEQYF
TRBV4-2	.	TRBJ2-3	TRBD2	TGTGCCAGCAGCCAGTCGGAGCGGGAGCCAGATACGCAGTATTTT	CASSQSEREPDTQYF
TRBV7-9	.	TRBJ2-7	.	TGTGCCAGCAGCTTAGTGGTGGGTGACCGCGACTACGAGCAGTACTTC	CASSLVVGDRDYEQYF
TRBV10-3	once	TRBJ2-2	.	TGTGCCATCAGGGTCAGGAACACCGGGGAGCTGTTTTTT	CAIRVRNTGELFF
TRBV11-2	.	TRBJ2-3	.	TGTGCCAGCAGCTTAGAGCGGGGATGGGCAGATACGCAGTATTTT	CASSLERGWADTQYF
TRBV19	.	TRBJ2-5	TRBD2	TGTGCCAGTAGTATAAGCGGGAGTGACCAAGAGACCCAGTACTTC	CASSISGSDQETQYF
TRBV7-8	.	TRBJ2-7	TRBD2	TGTGCCAGCATCGCTTGGGCGGGGAGGGACTACGAGCAGTACTTC	CASIAWAGRDYEQYF
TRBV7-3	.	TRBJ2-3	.	TGTGCCAGCAGCTCTGGACAGCGGGCATGGGATACGCAGTATTTT	CASSSGQRAWDTQYF
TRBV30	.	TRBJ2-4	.	TGTGCCTGGAGTGTAGGGGGGTGGTACATTCAGTACTTC	CAWSVGGWYIQYF
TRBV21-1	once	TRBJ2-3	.	TGTGCCAGCAGCCTTACCGTAGGGTTTGCAGATACGCAGTATTTT	CASSLTVGFADTQYF